This T cell receptor (beta chain) came from a study of cytomegalovirus exposure and HLA in healthy donors. Donors were drawn from the approximately 120-subject validation cohort, separate from the roughly 670-subject first cohort. The CDR3 loop spans 14 amino acids. The J segment lost 4 bases and the V segment lost 5 bases, leaving 7 bases of the junction unmatched. The germline CDR1 and CDR2 sequences are MNHEY and SMNVEV (reference sequence). This clone was seen a single time. Its antigen is unknown. Study outcomes and limitations: Cytomegalovirus status was reportedly diagnosed by the classifier with high specificity and sensitivity. The TCR clusters that emerged in the first cohort tended, a later analysis found, to co-occur in the approximately 110 validation repertoires.

Profiling relied on immunoSEQ multiplex PCR, and the TCRdb table lists in-frame clones only, not all of them. The table has some 110,000 clones, about 91% seen once. The gene calls are TRBV27 and TRBJ1-1, with TRBD1 identical over 7 bases. The receptor's source is a young man in good health and CMV-seronegative. Sequencing input: PBMCs. The CDR3 DNA sequence: TGTGCCAGCAGTACGACAGGGTTCCGCACTGAAGCTTTCTTT. It specifies CASSTTGFRTEAFF.